Listed here are 32 T cell receptor beta chains from one sample, sequenced in a study of blood T cells in healthy people across ages. Next came a second PCR, run for about 7 to 12 cycles, which used a sample-barcoded 5' primer along with a J-beta primer mix. TCRdb recomputed calls from the 5' RACE reads with MiXCR, one row per CDR3 protein. In the table there are some 1,800,000 distinct CDR3 sequences, about two fifths of which are singletons. Sequencing was performed on blood. The receptors derive from a human donor in good health.

This clonotype was counted between two and nine times. The chain is built from TRBV12-3 or TRBV12-4 and TRBJ1-1; TRBD1 agrees at 11 bases. This CDR3 contains 16 residues. V trimming: 5 bases; J trimming: 6 bases; junction bases outside the gene matches: 11. CDR3 in amino acids: CASSPGQGARGSEAFF. In nucleotides, the CDR3 is TGTGCCAGCAGTCCAGGACAGGGGGCGCGGGGCTCTGAAGCTTTCTTT.

This chain uses TRBV3-1 with TRBJ2-1, with TRBD2 matching 11 bases. CDR3 length: 16 residues. J was trimmed by 8 bases and V by 2 bases; bases with no gene match: 8. In germline, CDR1 is LGHDT, CDR2 YNNKEL (reference sequence). The CDR3 DNA sequence: TGTGCCAGCAGCCAACTAGCGGGGGGCTCCTTTTATGAGCAGTTCTTC. Its protein product is CASSQLAGGSFYEQFF.

This clonotype was picked up a small number of times. This rearrangement joins TRBV2 to TRBJ2-1; 7 bases are a match to TRBD1. The CDR3 is made up of 15 amino acids. Germline values: CDR1 SNHLY, CDR2 FYNNEI. Unmatched junction bases numbered 8, after V lost 2 bases and J lost 7 bases. CDR3 in DNA: TGTGCCAGCAGTGAAAGACGACAGGGAATAAATGAGCAGTTCTTC. Its protein is CASSERRQGINEQFF.

This clonotype has a handful of counts. DNA for the CDR3: TGTGCCAGCAGTGTCCGTGATTTCCACGAGCAGTACTTC. Encoded protein: CASSVRDFHEQYF. J is TRBJ2-7 and V is TRBV27; no reliable D call. The CDR3 totals 13 residues. Germline V gives CDR1 MNHEY, CDR2 SMNVEV (reference sequence). The ends were cut back, 5 bases at V and 5 bases at J, with 13 bases in the middle.

The chain couples TRBV20-1 to TRBJ2-1, with 11 nucleotides matching TRBD2. Germline CDR1 is DFQATT and CDR2 is SNEGSKA (reference sequence). The V segment lost 3 bases and the J segment 6 bases; nucleotides outside the gene matches: 4. This CDR3 is 14 amino acids long. The CDR3: CSASVAGGINEQFF. CDR3 sequence (DNA): TGCAGTGCTAGTGTAGCGGGGGGGATCAATGAGCAGTTCTTC.

The chain uses TRBV6-1 and TRBJ2-3; D call uncertain. This CDR3 spans 14 amino acids. Trimming left V 6 bases short and J 4 bases short, with 14 bases between. Germline V lookup: CDR1 MNHNS, CDR2 SASEGT. CDR3 loop: CASRRILAADTQYF. The CDR3 DNA reads as TGTGCCAGCAGACGTATCTTAGCCGCAGATACGCAGTATTTT.

The chain links TRBV4-1 to TRBJ1-5; D uncertain. CDR1 and CDR2 from the germline V gene are MGHRA and YSYEKL. CDR3 length equals 16 residues. The V and J ends lost 2 bases and 1 base respectively, with 12 bases between them. The CDR3 DNA reads TGCGCCAGCAGCCAAAGGAGGTCCTTGAGCAATCAGCCCCAGCATTTT. As protein: CASSQRRSLSNQPQHF.

The sample holds a few counts of this clonotype. The CDR3 reads CASSVEGASTDTQYF. The DNA of the CDR3 is TGTGCCAGCAGCGTAGAGGGGGCTAGCACAGATACGCAGTATTTT. This chain uses TRBV9 with TRBJ2-3; 7 nucleotides align to TRBD1. Losses at the gene ends were 0 bases for V and 0 bases for J; bases not matched to a gene: 1. Per the germline V gene, CDR1 is SGDLS and CDR2 is YYNGEE. This CDR3 has 15 residues. The full variable domain, in which reference TRBV9 and TRBJ2-3 provide the parts outside the CDR3, is DSGVTQTPKHLITATGQRVTLRCSPRSGDLSVYWYQQSLDQGLQFLIQYYNGEERAKGNILERFSAQQFPDLHSELNLSSLELGDSALYFCASSVEGASTDTQYFGPGTRLTVL.

This clonotype was seen ten or more times. The chain carries TRBV2 and TRBJ2-6; no firm D call. CDR3 length equals 14 residues. Germline V gene lookup returns CDR1 SNHLY and CDR2 FYNNEI. V lost 5 bases and J lost 3, with 8 bases in between. CDR3 nucleotide sequence: TGTGCCAGCAGTAGAAGGGTTGGGGCCAACGTCCTGACTTTC. Its translation is CASSRRVGANVLTF.

This clonotype was found once. This may stem from a read error, because a much larger clone lies one nucleotide away. The chain has TRBV13 and TRBJ2-1, with 7 bases fitting TRBD1. Germline-derived CDR1 and CDR2 are PRHDT and FYEKMQ (reference sequence). CDR3 length: 13 residues. This CDR3 reads CACSRGTDNEQFF. In DNA form, the CDR3 reads TGTGCCTGCAGCCGTGGGACAGACAATGAGCAGTTCTTC.

In this sample, this clonotype turned up a few times. V is TRBV29-1 and J is TRBJ1-2; no clear D. The germline gives CDR1 SQVTM, CDR2 ANQGSEA. The CDR3 sequence is 15 residues long. V lost 4 bases, J lost 5 bases, and 20 bases lay in between. CDR3 sequence reads: CSVVGGFSWGYGYTF. The CDR3 DNA sequence: TGCAGCGTTGTGGGAGGATTCTCCTGGGGTTATGGCTACACCTTC.

This chain connects TRBV7-2 to TRBJ2-7; D is possibly TRBD1 or TRBD2 (6 bases each). The CDR3 extends over 14 amino acids. Germline V gene lookup returns CDR1 SGHTA and CDR2 FQGNSA. Trimming shortened V by 5 bases and J by 4 bases, and 15 bases separated the two germline ends. This CDR3 reads CASSNRGGQYEQYF. The CDR3 DNA reads as TGTGCCAGCAGCAACAGAGGGGGGCAGTACGAGCAGTACTTC.

This clonotype was recorded a few times. The chain couples TRBV27 to TRBJ2-7; 7 nucleotides line up with TRBD2. Germline values: CDR1 MNHEY, CDR2 SMNVEV (reference sequence). The J segment lost 3 bases and the V segment lost 3 bases, leaving 2 bases of the junction unmatched. The CDR3 spans 13 residues. The CDR3 DNA reads as TGTGCCAGCAGTTTTCTAGCGGACTACGAGCAGTACTTC. It is translated as CASSFLADYEQYF.

The table lists this clonotype with many counts. The chain recombines TRBV12-3 or TRBV12-4 with TRBJ2-7; D is possibly TRBD2 (5 bases). V was pared by 3 bases and J by 4 bases, with 7 bases between. The CDR3 spans 12 residues. As DNA, the CDR3 is TGTGCCAGCAGTTTCCCGGGGTACGAGCAGTACTTC. Translating it yields CASSFPGYEQYF.

The CDR3 loop is CASRKAVAAGGYEQYF. CDR3 nucleotide sequence: TGCGCCAGCAGGAAGGCCGTTGCAGCGGGGGGCTACGAGCAGTACTTC. The chain couples TRBV5-1 to TRBJ2-7; 9 bases are a match to TRBD2. J was trimmed by 3 bases and V by 5 bases; bases with no gene match: 12. The CDR3 is 16 amino acids. The germline gives CDR1 SGHRS, CDR2 YFSETQ. The full variable domain, in which reference TRBV5-1 and TRBJ2-7 provide the parts outside the CDR3, is KAGVTQTPRYLIKTRGQQVTLSCSPISGHRSVSWYQQTPGQGLQFLFEYFSETQRNKGNFPGRFSGRQFSNSRSEMNVSTLELGDSALYLCASRKAVAAGGYEQYFGPGTRLTVT.

This clonotype was observed a few times. The V gene is TRBV20-1, the J gene TRBJ2-6, with D perhaps being TRBD1 or TRBD2 (6 bases each). There are 15 residues in the CDR3. V was cut by 2 bases and J by 2 bases, with 10 bases left in between. The germline CDR1 and CDR2 sequences are DFQATT and SNEGSKA (reference sequence). CDR3 residues: CSARQGRTGANVLTF. The CDR3 coding sequence is TGCAGTGCTAGACAGGGGAGGACTGGGGCCAACGTCCTGACTTTC.

This clonotype was picked up a small number of times. This rearrangement joins TRBV20-1 to TRBJ2-5, with D perhaps TRBD1 (5 bases). Germline values: CDR1 DFQATT, CDR2 SNEGSKA (reference sequence). There are 15 residues in the CDR3. V was clipped by 5 bases and J by 0 bases, with 16 bases between them. CDR3 loop: CSALLMTANQETQYF. In nucleotides, the CDR3 is TGCAGTGCTCTCCTAATGACAGCTAACCAAGAGACCCAGTACTTC.

The sample holds a few counts of this clonotype. CDR3 in amino acids: CASSSRGISNYGYTF. The CDR3 region has the DNA TGTGCCAGCAGCTCCAGGGGGATTTCTAACTATGGCTACACCTTC. V gene TRBV7-2 combines with J gene TRBJ1-2, with 7 bases matching TRBD1. CDR1 and CDR2 (germline): SGHTA, FQGNSA. This CDR3 region has 15 residues. The V and J ends lost 4 bases and 0 bases, in that order; junction bases with no gene match: 5.

In its sample, this clonotype was seen once. V usage is TRBV20-1 and J usage is TRBJ1-2; possibly TRBD1 for D (6 bases). Germline V gene data show CDR1 as DFQATT and CDR2 as SNEGSKA (reference sequence). This CDR3 is built from 13 residues. Trimming took off 3 bases at V and 2 bases at J, with 10 bases between the two ends. In DNA, the CDR3 is TGCAGTGCTAGTAGCGGACAGAACTATGGCTACACCTTC. Amino acid sequence: CSASSGQNYGYTF.

The chain combines TRBV5-1 with TRBJ2-5; D not resolved. Trimming pared 0 bases from V and 0 bases from J, leaving 6 bases between. CDR1 is SGHRS and CDR2 is YFSETQ in the germline V gene. This CDR3 region has 14 residues. The chain's CDR3 is CASSLATYQETQYF. As DNA, the CDR3 is TGCGCCAGCAGCTTGGCTACTTACCAAGAGACCCAGTACTTC.

The rearrangement joins TRBV3-1 to TRBJ1-2; unclear D gene. Looked up from germline, CDR1 is LGHDT and CDR2 is YNNKEL (reference sequence). This CDR3 has 13 residues. Trimming cost V 2 bases and J 8 bases, with 12 bases left between them. CDR3 in amino acids: CASSQPGLAGYTF. CDR3 nucleotides: TGTGCCAGCAGCCAACCTGGACTGGCCGGCTACACCTTC. The full variable domain, with the rest looked up from reference TRBV3-1 and TRBJ1-2, is DTAVSQTPKYLVTQMGNDKSIKCEQNLGHDTMYWYKQDSKKFLKIMFSYNNKELIINETVPNRFSPKSPDKAHLNLHINSLELGDSAVYFCASSQPGLAGYTFGSGTRLTVV.

This chain links TRBV20-1 with TRBJ2-5; D might be TRBD1 (5 bases). Germline V gene sequence: CDR1 DFQATT, CDR2 SNEGSKA (reference sequence). The CDR3 contains 13 residues. The V end lost 8 bases, the J end lost 5 bases, and 18 bases lay between the germline ends. The CDR3 region is CSLRAGNRETQYF. As DNA, the CDR3 is TGCAGTTTAAGGGCAGGGAATCGGGAGACCCAGTACTTC.

This clonotype was counted a few times. V is TRBV20-1 and J is TRBJ1-5; 7 positions match TRBD1. V lost 6 bases to trimming and J lost 0 bases; unmatched junction nucleotides: 5. Germline CDR1 DFQATT, CDR2 SNEGSKA (reference sequence). The CDR3 runs to 14 residues. The DNA for the CDR3 is TGCAGTGCGAGGGACAGAAATAGCAATCAGCCCCAGCATTTT. Its protein is CSARDRNSNQPQHF.

This clonotype was detected a few times. This sequence joins TRBV9 and TRBJ2-5; tentatively, D is TRBD1 (5 bases). Germline V gene data show CDR1 as SGDLS and CDR2 as YYNGEE. The V and J ends lost 0 bases and 5 bases respectively, with 8 bases between them. CDR3 length equals 13 residues. The DNA for the CDR3 is TGTGCCAGCAGCGTAGGACAGTTTGAGACCCAGTACTTC. Encoded protein: CASSVGQFETQYF.

This chain links TRBV11-2 with TRBJ2-1; 9 nucleotides match TRBD2. CDR1 SGHAT and CDR2 FQNNGV come from the germline V gene. Trimming removed 3 bases from V and 6 bases from J; junction bases left unmatched: 9. This CDR3 spans 16 amino acids. In DNA form, the CDR3 reads TGTGCCAGCAGCTTTGACCTAGCGGGGAATTGCAATGAGCAGTTCTTC. This sequence encodes CASSFDLAGNCNEQFF.

The V call is TRBV4-3, the J call TRBJ2-4; 7 bases align to TRBD1. TRBJ2-7 matches the DNA end more closely, so the J call is doubtful. Germline V gene sequence: CDR1 LGHNA, CDR2 YSLEER. The CDR3 loop spans 14 amino acids. Written as DNA, the CDR3 is TGCGCCAGCAGCCTCGGACAGGCGTGCAACGAGCAGTACTTC. As protein: CASSLGQACNEQYF.

This clonotype was seen only a few times. V is TRBV29-1 and J is TRBJ2-7; D may match TRBD1 or TRBD2 (5 bases each). V lost 5 bases, J lost 2 bases, and 19 bases lay in between. The CDR3 runs 15 residues. Germline values: CDR1 SQVTM, CDR2 ANQGSEA. The CDR3 loop is CSVLPTGGPAYEQYF. The CDR3 bases are TGCAGCGTTCTTCCTACAGGAGGTCCTGCCTACGAGCAGTACTTC.

The chain couples TRBV7-9 to TRBJ2-1; the D is unclear. The V end lost 5 bases, the J end lost 7 bases, and 12 bases lay between the germline ends. Germline values: CDR1 SEHNR, CDR2 FQNEAQ (reference sequence). This CDR3 has 13 residues. The CDR3 spells CASSQATMNEQFF. In DNA form, the CDR3 reads TGTGCCAGCAGCCAGGCCACCATGAATGAGCAGTTCTTC.

This clonotype was counted only a few times. The J gene is TRBJ1-2, the V gene TRBV7-2; a possible D gene is TRBD1 (6 bases). Trimming cost V 5 bases and J 8 bases, with 15 bases left between them. In germline, CDR1 is SGHTA, CDR2 FQGNSA. This CDR3 is built from 13 residues. CDR3 DNA sequence: TGTGCCAGCAGCGCCACCCGGGGGGCCGGCTACACCTTC. Encoded protein: CASSATRGAGYTF.

The rearrangement uses TRBV7-9 and TRBJ2-1; 8 bases match TRBD1. Unmatched junction bases numbered 9, after V lost 4 bases and J lost 1 base. The CDR3 has 17 residues. Germline CDR1 SEHNR, CDR2 FQNEAQ (reference sequence). The DNA for the CDR3 is TGTGCCAGCAGCTCGGGGTACCGGGACAGGTCCTACAATGAGCAGTTCTTC. This encodes CASSSGYRDRSYNEQFF.

To note about this clonotype: Sequence at one end of the junction differs from germline and may be a read error. V and J are TRBV28 and TRBJ2-1; the match to TRBD2 covers 8 bases. Germline lookup yields CDR1 MDHEN and CDR2 SYDVKM. The CDR3 runs 15 residues. The chain's CDR3 is CASSLLAGGWNEQFF. In DNA form, the CDR3 reads TGTGCCAGTAGTTTGTTGGCGGGGGGTTGGAATGAGCAGTTCTTC.

This clonotype was observed a handful of times. The V call is TRBV2, the J call TRBJ1-2; D unresolved. Trimming pared 6 bases from V and 3 bases from J, leaving 11 bases between. Germline V gives CDR1 SNHLY, CDR2 FYNNEI. The CDR3 spans 13 residues. CDR3 in DNA: TGTGCCAGCAGGGAAAACAGAGACTATGGCTACACCTTC. This encodes CASRENRDYGYTF.